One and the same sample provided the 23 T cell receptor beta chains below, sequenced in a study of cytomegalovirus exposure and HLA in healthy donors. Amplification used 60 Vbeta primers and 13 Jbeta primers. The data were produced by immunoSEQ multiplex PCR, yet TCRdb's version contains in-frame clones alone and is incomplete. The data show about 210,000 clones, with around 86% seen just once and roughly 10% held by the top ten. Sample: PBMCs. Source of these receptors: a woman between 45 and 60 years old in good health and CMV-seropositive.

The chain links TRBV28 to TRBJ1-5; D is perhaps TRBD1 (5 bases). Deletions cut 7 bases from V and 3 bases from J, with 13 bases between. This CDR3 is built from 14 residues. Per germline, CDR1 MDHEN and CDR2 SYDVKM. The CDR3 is CASTLGGINQPQHF. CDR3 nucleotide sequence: TGTGCCAGCACCCTGGGGGGGATCAATCAGCCCCAGCATTTT.

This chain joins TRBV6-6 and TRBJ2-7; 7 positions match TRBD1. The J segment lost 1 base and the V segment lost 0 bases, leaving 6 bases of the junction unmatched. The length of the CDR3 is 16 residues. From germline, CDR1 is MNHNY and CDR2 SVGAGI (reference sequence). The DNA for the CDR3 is TGTGCCAGCAGTTACTCCGACAGGGTAGATTCCTACGAGCAGTACTTC. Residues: CASSYSDRVDSYEQYF.

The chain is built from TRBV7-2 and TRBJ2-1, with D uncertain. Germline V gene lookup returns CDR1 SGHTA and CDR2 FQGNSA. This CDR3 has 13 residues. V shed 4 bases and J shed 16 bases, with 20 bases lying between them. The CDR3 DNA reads TGTGCCAGCAGCTCCCCCAACACAGATCGACACTTCTTC. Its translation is CASSSPNTDRHFF.

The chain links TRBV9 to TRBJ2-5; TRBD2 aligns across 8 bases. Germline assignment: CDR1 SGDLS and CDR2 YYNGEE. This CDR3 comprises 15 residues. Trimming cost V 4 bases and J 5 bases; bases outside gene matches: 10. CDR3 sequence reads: CASSPEGGGRETQYF. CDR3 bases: TGTGCCAGCAGCCCGGAAGGCGGGGGGCGGGAGACCCAGTACTTC.

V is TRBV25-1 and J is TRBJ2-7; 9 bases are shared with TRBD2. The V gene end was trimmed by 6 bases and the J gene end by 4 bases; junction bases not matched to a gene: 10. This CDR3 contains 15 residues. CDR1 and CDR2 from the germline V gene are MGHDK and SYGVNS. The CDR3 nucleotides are TGTGCCAGCAGCGAAGCGCTAGCGGGGACATACGAGCAGTACTTC. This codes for CASSEALAGTYEQYF.

The CDR3, as DNA: TGTGCCAGCAGCTCCGGACAGGGGGGGCAAGAGACCCAGTACTTC. As protein: CASSSGQGGQETQYF. The rearrangement joins TRBV5-4 to TRBJ2-5; 10 bases line up with TRBD1. The CDR3 totals 15 residues. CDR1 is SGHNT, CDR2 YYREEE, per germline (reference sequence). V shed 3 bases and J 2 bases; nucleotides not matched to a gene: 4.

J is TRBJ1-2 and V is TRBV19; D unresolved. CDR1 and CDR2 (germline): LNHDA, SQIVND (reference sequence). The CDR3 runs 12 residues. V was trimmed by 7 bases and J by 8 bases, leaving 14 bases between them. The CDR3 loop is CASKRPGGGYTF. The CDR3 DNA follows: TGTGCCAGTAAGCGGCCAGGTGGCGGCTACACCTTC.

The CDR3: CATQPQGGYDYGYTF. The CDR3 DNA follows: TGTGCCACCCAACCACAGGGTGGGTACGACTATGGCTACACCTTC. J is TRBJ1-2 and V is TRBV28; TRBD1 might be the D (6 bases). Germline V gene sequence: CDR1 MDHEN, CDR2 SYDVKM. Trimming removed 10 bases from V and 3 bases from J, with 21 bases in between. This CDR3 is built from 15 residues.

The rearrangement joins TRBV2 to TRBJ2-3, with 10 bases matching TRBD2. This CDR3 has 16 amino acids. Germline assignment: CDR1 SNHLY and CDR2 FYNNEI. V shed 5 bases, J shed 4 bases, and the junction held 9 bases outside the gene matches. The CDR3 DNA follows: TGTGCCAGCAGTAGATTAGCGGGGGGTATTTCAGATACGCAGTATTTT. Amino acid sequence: CASSRLAGGISDTQYF.

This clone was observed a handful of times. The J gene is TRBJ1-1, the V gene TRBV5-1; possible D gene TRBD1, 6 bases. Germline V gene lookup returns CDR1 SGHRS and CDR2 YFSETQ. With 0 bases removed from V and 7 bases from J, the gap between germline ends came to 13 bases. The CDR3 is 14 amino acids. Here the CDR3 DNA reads TGCGCCAGCAGCTTGGGTTACAGGGCCAATGAAGCTTTCTTT. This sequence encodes CASSLGYRANEAFF.

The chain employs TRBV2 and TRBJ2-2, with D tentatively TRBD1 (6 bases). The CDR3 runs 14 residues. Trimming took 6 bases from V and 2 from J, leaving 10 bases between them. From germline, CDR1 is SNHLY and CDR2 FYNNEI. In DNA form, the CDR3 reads TGTGCCAGCAGGGGGACACCAAACACCGGGGAGCTGTTTTTT. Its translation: CASRGTPNTGELFF. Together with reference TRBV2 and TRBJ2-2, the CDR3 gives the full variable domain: EPEVTQTPSHQVTQMGQEVILRCVPISNHLYFYWYRQILGQKVEFLVSFYNNEISEKSEIFDDQFSVERPDGSNFTLKIRSTKLEDSAMYFCASRGTPNTGELFFGEGSRLTVL.

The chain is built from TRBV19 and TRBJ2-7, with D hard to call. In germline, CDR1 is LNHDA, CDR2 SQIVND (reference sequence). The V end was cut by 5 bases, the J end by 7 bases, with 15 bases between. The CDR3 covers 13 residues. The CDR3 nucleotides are TGTGCCAGTAGTTTAAACACGGGTCGGGAGCAGTACTTC. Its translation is CASSLNTGREQYF.

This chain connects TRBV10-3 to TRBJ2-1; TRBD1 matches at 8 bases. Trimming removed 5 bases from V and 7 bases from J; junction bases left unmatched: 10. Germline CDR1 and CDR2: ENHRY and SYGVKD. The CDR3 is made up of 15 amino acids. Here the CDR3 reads CAISMGQVGGNEQFF. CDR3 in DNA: TGTGCCATCAGTATGGGACAGGTAGGAGGAAATGAGCAGTTCTTC.

CDR3 DNA: TGTGCCAGCAGTTACGAAGGGACCACAGGGGCCTATGGCTACACCTTC. As protein: CASSYEGTTGAYGYTF. This chain links TRBV6-5 with TRBJ1-2; TRBD1 aligns across 7 bases. Looked up from germline, CDR1 is MNHEY and CDR2 is SVGAGI. CDR3 length: 16 amino acids. V dropped 2 bases and J dropped 4; count of bases not matched to a gene: 10.

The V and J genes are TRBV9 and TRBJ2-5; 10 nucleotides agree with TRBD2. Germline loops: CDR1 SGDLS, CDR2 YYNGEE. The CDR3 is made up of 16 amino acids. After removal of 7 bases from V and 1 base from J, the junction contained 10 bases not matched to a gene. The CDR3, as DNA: TGTGCCAGCGCCCGCACAGCGGGGGGGACCCAAGAGACCCAGTACTTC. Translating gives CASARTAGGTQETQYF. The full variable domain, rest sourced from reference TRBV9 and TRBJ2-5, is DSGVTQTPKHLITATGQRVTLRCSPRSGDLSVYWYQQSLDQGLQFLIQYYNGEERAKGNILERFSAQQFPDLHSELNLSSLELGDSALYFCASARTAGGTQETQYFGPGTRLLVL.

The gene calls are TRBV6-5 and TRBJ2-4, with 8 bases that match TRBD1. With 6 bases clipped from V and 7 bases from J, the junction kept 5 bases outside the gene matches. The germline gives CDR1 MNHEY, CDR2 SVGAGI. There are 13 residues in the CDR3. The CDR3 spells CASRRDRWNIQYF. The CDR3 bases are TGTGCCAGCAGACGGGACAGGTGGAACATTCAGTACTTC.

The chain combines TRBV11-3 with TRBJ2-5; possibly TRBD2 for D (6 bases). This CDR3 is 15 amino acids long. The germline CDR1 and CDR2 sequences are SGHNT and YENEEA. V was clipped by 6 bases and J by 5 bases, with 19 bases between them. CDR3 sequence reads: CASSPQGRGLETQYF. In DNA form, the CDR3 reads TGTGCCAGCAGTCCGCAGGGAAGGGGACTGGAGACCCAGTACTTC.

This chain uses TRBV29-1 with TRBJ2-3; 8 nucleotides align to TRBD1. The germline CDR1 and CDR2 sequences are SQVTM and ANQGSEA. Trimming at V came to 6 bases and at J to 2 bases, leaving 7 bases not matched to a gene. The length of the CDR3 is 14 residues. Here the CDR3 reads CSVDRGDDTDTQYF. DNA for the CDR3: TGCAGCGTCGACAGGGGAGACGACACAGATACGCAGTATTTT.

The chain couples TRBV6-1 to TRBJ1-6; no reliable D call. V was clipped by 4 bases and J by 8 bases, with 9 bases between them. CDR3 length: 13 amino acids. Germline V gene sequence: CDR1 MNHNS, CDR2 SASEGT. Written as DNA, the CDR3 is TGTGCCAGCAGTGCCGGGAGATATTCACCCCTCCACTTT. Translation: CASSAGRYSPLHF.

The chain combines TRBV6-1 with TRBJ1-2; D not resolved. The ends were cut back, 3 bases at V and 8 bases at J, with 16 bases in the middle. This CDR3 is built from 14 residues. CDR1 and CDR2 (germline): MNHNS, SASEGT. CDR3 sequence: CASSDHLGVRGYTF. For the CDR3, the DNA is TGTGCCAGCAGTGATCACCTCGGGGTGCGGGGCTACACCTTC.

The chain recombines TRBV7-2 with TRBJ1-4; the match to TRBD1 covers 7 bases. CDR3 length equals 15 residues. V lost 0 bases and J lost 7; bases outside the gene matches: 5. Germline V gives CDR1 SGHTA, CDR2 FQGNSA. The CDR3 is CASSLAGRGVEKLFF. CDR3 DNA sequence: TGTGCCAGCAGCTTAGCTGGCAGGGGGGTTGAAAAACTGTTTTTT.

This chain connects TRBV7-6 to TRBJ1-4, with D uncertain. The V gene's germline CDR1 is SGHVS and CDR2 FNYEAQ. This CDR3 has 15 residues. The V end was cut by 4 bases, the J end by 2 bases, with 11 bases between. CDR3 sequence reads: CASSSGGLTNEKLFF. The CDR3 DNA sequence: TGTGCCAGCAGCTCGGGAGGGTTGACTAATGAAAAACTGTTTTTT.

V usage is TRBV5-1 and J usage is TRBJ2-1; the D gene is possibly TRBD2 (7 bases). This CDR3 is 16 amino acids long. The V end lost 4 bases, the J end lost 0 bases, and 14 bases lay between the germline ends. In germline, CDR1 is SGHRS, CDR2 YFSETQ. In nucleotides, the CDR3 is TGCGCCAGCAGCCCCGGGGGGCAGAGCTCCTACAATGAGCAGTTCTTC. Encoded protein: CASSPGGQSSYNEQFF.